This T cell receptor (beta chain) originates from a study of cytotoxic CD8 clonotypes in ibrutinib-treated CLL. The wider study: After a median around 12 months on treatment (6 to 36), response samples were drawn.

Study results and limitations: Clonality went higher at ibrutinib response and then dropped back toward baseline at progression. Treatment left the uncommon public clonotypes either contracted or stable in frequency.

Between the trimmed V and J ends, which lost 5 bases and 4 bases, there was a span of 12 bases. CDR3 size: 15 residues. Germline V CDR1 and CDR2: SGHAT, FQNNGV. Points on this clone: What it binds is not known.

Profiling relied on immunoSEQ multiplex PCR, and the TCRdb table lists in-frame clones only, not all of them. The table shows over 100,000 clones, with 80% to 90% occurring only once. The sample in question was PBMCs, obtained after 24 months of ibrutinib treatment. This clonotype was sampled from a human donor with chronic lymphocytic leukemia. The chain combines TRBV11-2 with TRBJ2-6; D is unresolved. The CDR3 sequence: CASSVPGPGANVLTF. CDR3 nucleotide sequence: TGTGCCAGCAGCGTACCGGGCCCCGGGGCCAACGTCCTGACTTTC.